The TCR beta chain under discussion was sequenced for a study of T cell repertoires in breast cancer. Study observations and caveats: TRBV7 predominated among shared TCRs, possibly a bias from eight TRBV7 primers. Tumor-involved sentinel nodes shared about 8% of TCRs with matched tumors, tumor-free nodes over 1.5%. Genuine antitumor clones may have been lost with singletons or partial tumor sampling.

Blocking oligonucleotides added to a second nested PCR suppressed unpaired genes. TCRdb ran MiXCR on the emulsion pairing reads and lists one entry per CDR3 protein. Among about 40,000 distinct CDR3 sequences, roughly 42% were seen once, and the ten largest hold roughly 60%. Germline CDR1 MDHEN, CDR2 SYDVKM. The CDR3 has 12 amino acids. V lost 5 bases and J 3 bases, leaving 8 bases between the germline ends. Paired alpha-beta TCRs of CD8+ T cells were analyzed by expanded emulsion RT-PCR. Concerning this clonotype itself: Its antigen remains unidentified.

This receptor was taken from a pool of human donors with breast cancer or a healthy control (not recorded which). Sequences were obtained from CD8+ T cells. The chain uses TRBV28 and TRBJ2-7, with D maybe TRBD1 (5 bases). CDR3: CASSVTGYEQYF. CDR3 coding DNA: TGTGCCAGCAGTGTTACAGGCTACGAGCAGTACTTC.